This TCR beta chain was sequenced for a study of type 1 and type 2 diabetes patients. Amplification started from genomic DNA. A primer set of 30 forward and 13 reverse primers amplified the CDR3. TCRdb called the multiplex PCR reads again in MiXCR, with one record for every CDR3 protein. The top ten clones hold roughly 15% of a sample with fewer than 300,000 distinct CDR3 sequences, more than 40% of them seen once. General study findings and limits: With limited T2D and control samples, some T1D-only expanded clones may not be T1D-specific. Both CD4+ and CD8+ type 2 diabetes repertoires showed significantly higher diversity than type 1.

Comments on this clonotype: The antigen remains undetermined. Sequence at one end of the junction differs from germline and may be a read error.

Germline loops: CDR1 SGHRS, CDR2 YFSETQ. This CDR3 has 14 residues. The chain has TRBV5-1 and TRBJ2-7, with 9 bases lining up with TRBD1. The source material was peripheral blood mononuclear cells (PBMCs). The receptor's source is a man aged 18 to 29 with type 2 diabetes. The CDR3 sequence: CASSLLGQGSEQYF. DNA of the CDR3: TGTGCCAGCAGCCTCCTCGGACAGGGGTCCGAGCAGTACTTC.